A single sample gave rise to the 2 T cell receptor beta chains below, sequenced in a study of identical twins. TCRdb passed the 5' RACE reads through MiXCR, listing each CDR3 protein once. The table shows about 690,000 distinct CDR3 sequences, with approximately 6.1% occurring only once. The sample was naive T cells sorted from blood. The receptors come from a man in his late teens or twenties in good health.

This sequence joins TRBV20-1 and TRBJ2-1; 9 nucleotides agree with TRBD2. This CDR3 is built from 17 residues. The V gene end was trimmed by 6 bases and the J gene end by 0 bases; junction bases not matched to a gene: 12. From germline, CDR1 is DFQATT and CDR2 SNEGSKA (reference sequence). The CDR3 region has the DNA TGCAGTGCCCTCGCGCTAGCGGGAAGGAGCTCCTACAATGAGCAGTTCTTC. Encoded protein: CSALALAGRSSYNEQFF.

This clonotype was counted a few times. The chain carries TRBV27 and TRBJ2-1; TRBD2 matches at 14 bases. In germline, CDR1 is MNHEY, CDR2 SMNVEV (reference sequence). Trimming at V came to 5 bases and at J to 7 bases, leaving 7 bases not matched to a gene. This CDR3 comprises 16 residues. The CDR3 spells CASSTRGTSGRNEQFF. CDR3 nucleotide sequence: TGTGCCAGCAGTACACGAGGGACTAGCGGGAGAAATGAGCAGTTCTTC.